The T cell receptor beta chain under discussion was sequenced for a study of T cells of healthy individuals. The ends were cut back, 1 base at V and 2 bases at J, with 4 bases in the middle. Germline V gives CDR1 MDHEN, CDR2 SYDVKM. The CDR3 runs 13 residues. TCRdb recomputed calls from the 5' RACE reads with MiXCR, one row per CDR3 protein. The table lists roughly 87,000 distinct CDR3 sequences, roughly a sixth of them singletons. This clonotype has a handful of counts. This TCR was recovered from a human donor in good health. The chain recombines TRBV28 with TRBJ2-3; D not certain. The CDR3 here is CASSLSATDTQYF. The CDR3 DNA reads TGTGCCAGCAGTTTATCCGCCACAGATACGCAGTATTTT.